A selection of T cell receptor beta chains follows, all from one sample in a study of T cell responses to AZD1222 COVID-19 vaccine. Some clones are missing from TCRdb's copy, which holds only in-frame ones; the method was immunoSEQ multiplex PCR. This sample carries 150,000 to 200,000 clones, less than 90% of them seen once, and the ten largest clones take approximately 1.6%. Sequencing was performed on peripheral blood, taken on day 0 of AZD1222 vaccination. These receptors originate from an adult in good health. The CDR3 runs from the conserved cysteine through the conserved F or W. D genes are given only for firm matches. Clone size is shown for a subset of rows, as once, few, many or a class of expanded clone.

V gene: TRBV21-1; CDR3 length: 16; clone size: NA; J gene: TRBJ2-1; D gene: NA; CDR3 protein: CASSRLAGVENNEQFF; CDR3 DNA: TGTGCCAGCAGCAGGCTAGCGGGAGTTGAGAACAATGAGCAGTTCTTC
V gene: TRBV5-8; CDR3 length: 16; clone size: NA; J gene: TRBJ2-6; D gene: NA; CDR3 protein: CASSSSWRAGANVLTF; CDR3 DNA: TGTGCCAGCAGCTCCTCCTGGAGGGCTGGGGCCAACGTCCTGACTTTC
V gene: TRBV10-2; CDR3 length: 13; clone size: NA; J gene: TRBJ1-6; D gene: NA; CDR3 protein: CATEENTNSPLHF; CDR3 DNA: TGCGCCACGGAGGAAAATACTAATTCACCCCTCCACTTT
V gene: TRBV6-2/TRBV6-3; CDR3 length: 20; clone size: NA; J gene: TRBJ2-4; D gene: NA; CDR3 protein: CASSYPRGTANSLAKNIQYF; CDR3 DNA: TGTGCCAGCAGTTACCCCCGCGGGACCGCCAATTCGCTAGCCAAAAACATTCAGTACTTC
V gene: TRBV6-6; CDR3 length: 16; clone size: NA; J gene: TRBJ2-1; D gene: TRBD2; CDR3 protein: CASSYDKAGSYNEQFF; CDR3 DNA: TGTGCCAGCAGTTACGACAAAGCGGGGTCCTACAATGAGCAGTTCTTC
V gene: TRBV30; CDR3 length: 13; clone size: NA; J gene: TRBJ1-6; D gene: NA; CDR3 protein: CACGGTYNSPLHF; CDR3 DNA: TGTGCCTGCGGAGGAACCTATAATTCACCCCTCCACTTT
V gene: TRBV5-1; CDR3 length: 15; clone size: NA; J gene: TRBJ2-1; D gene: TRBD2; CDR3 protein: CASSDSGRALNEQFF; CDR3 DNA: TGCGCCAGCAGCGACAGCGGGAGGGCCCTCAATGAGCAGTTCTTC
V gene: TRBV24-1; CDR3 length: 18; clone size: NA; J gene: TRBJ2-6; D gene: NA; CDR3 protein: CATSGGPGHSSGANVLTF; CDR3 DNA: TGTGCCACCAGTGGCGGTCCGGGACACAGCTCTGGGGCCAACGTCCTGACTTTC
V gene: TRBV5-1; CDR3 length: 15; clone size: few; J gene: TRBJ2-5; D gene: TRBD1; CDR3 protein: CASSLPQGVQETQYF; CDR3 DNA: TGCGCCAGCAGCTTGCCACAGGGGGTCCAAGAGACCCAGTACTTC
V gene: TRBV19; CDR3 length: 12; clone size: NA; J gene: TRBJ1-1; D gene: NA; CDR3 protein: CASNVGNTEAFF; CDR3 DNA: TGTGCCAGTAACGTGGGGAACACTGAAGCTTTCTTT
V gene: TRBV5-1; CDR3 length: 15; clone size: NA; J gene: TRBJ2-5; D gene: NA; CDR3 protein: CASSLGLARAETQYF; CDR3 DNA: TGCGCCAGCAGCTTGGGGCTAGCGAGGGCGGAGACCCAGTACTTC
V gene: TRBV29-1; CDR3 length: 14; clone size: once; J gene: TRBJ2-3; D gene: TRBD1; CDR3 protein: CSVGTGRRWDTQYF; CDR3 DNA: TGCAGCGTGGGGACAGGGCGTCGATGGGATACGCAGTATTTT
V gene: TRBV11-2; CDR3 length: 11; clone size: NA; J gene: TRBJ2-5; D gene: NA; CDR3 protein: CASTSSETQYF; CDR3 DNA: TGTGCCAGCACCTCCTCGGAGACCCAGTACTTC
V gene: TRBV30; CDR3 length: 13; clone size: NA; J gene: TRBJ1-5; D gene: NA; CDR3 protein: CAWSVSGDQPQHF; CDR3 DNA: TGTGCCTGGAGTGTTTCGGGTGATCAGCCCCAGCATTTT
V gene: TRBV7-2; CDR3 length: 15; clone size: NA; J gene: TRBJ1-5; D gene: NA; CDR3 protein: CASNSGLFSNQPQHF; CDR3 DNA: TGTGCCAGCAATTCAGGACTGTTTAGCAATCAGCCCCAGCATTTT
V gene: TRBV5-8; CDR3 length: 19; clone size: NA; J gene: TRBJ1-2; D gene: TRBD1; CDR3 protein: CASSLVRRAGGVDNYGYTF; CDR3 DNA: TGTGCCAGCAGCTTGGTCCGTCGGGCAGGGGGCGTCGATAACTATGGCTACACCTTC
V gene: TRBV14; CDR3 length: 15; clone size: NA; J gene: TRBJ2-1; D gene: NA; CDR3 protein: CASSQALSSYNEQFF; CDR3 DNA: TGTGCCAGCAGCCAGGCATTGAGCTCCTACAATGAGCAGTTCTTC
V gene: TRBV4-3; CDR3 length: 16; clone size: NA; J gene: TRBJ1-2; D gene: NA; CDR3 protein: CASSQAVTAQIHGYTF; CDR3 DNA: TGCGCCAGCAGCCAAGCAGTAACAGCTCAAATACATGGCTACACCTTC
V gene: TRBV5-6; CDR3 length: 14; clone size: NA; J gene: TRBJ2-7; D gene: NA; CDR3 protein: CASSSAGPTYEQYF; CDR3 DNA: TGTGCCAGCAGTTCCGCGGGCCCCACCTACGAGCAGTACTTC